This entry lists 19 T cell receptor beta chains sequenced from one sample in a study of cytomegalovirus exposure and HLA in healthy donors. PCR was performed using 60 Vbeta and 13 Jbeta primers. Method: immunoSEQ multiplex PCR; TCRdb's copy keeps in-frame clones and lacks some. The sample contains around 160,000 clones, 75% to 80% of which appear only once. What was sequenced was PBMCs. These receptors all stem from a man aged 35 to 55 in good health and CMV-seropositive.

The chain uses TRBV4-3 and TRBJ2-1; 8 bases match TRBD2. Germline V lookup: CDR1 LGHNA, CDR2 YSLEER. This CDR3 contains 16 residues. V lost 0 bases and J lost 9; bases outside the gene matches: 10. CDR3 loop: CASSQDFSGRSCEQFF. The DNA for the CDR3 is TGCGCCAGCAGCCAAGATTTCAGCGGGAGAAGTTGTGAGCAGTTCTTC.

The chain combines TRBV11-1 with TRBJ2-1; 8 bases match TRBD2. V shed 1 base, J shed 9 bases, and the junction held 8 bases outside the gene matches. CDR3 size: 15 residues. Germline loops: CDR1 SGHAT, CDR2 FQDESV (reference sequence). The CDR3 sequence: CASSLGSSGKGEQFF. CDR3 DNA sequence: TGTGCCAGCAGCTTAGGGAGTAGCGGGAAAGGTGAGCAGTTCTTC.

J is TRBJ2-5 and V is TRBV9; 11 nucleotides agree with TRBD2. This CDR3 region has 15 residues. The germline V gene has CDR1 SGDLS and CDR2 YYNGEE. The trim removed 3 bases at V and 5 bases at J, leaving 6 bases unmatched. The CDR3 sequence is CASSAQLAGDETQYF. The CDR3 nucleotides read TGTGCCAGCAGCGCCCAACTAGCGGGAGATGAGACCCAGTACTTC.

The chain has TRBV30 and TRBJ1-1, with D tentatively TRBD1 (6 bases). Germline assignment: CDR1 GTSNPN and CDR2 SVGIG (reference sequence). There are 14 residues in the CDR3. V was shortened by 2 bases and J by 5 bases, with 15 bases between the two germline ends. CDR3 sequence (DNA): TGTGCCTGGAGTCGGGGGGGGCAAGCGACTGAAGCTTTCTTT. The encoded protein is CAWSRGGQATEAFF. Variable domain in full (rest from reference TRBV30 and TRBJ1-1): SQTIHQWPATLVQPVGSPLSLECTVEGTSNPNLYWYRQAAGRGLQLLFYSVGIGQISSEVPQNLSASRPQDRQFILSSKKLLLSDSGFYLCAWSRGGQATEAFFGQGTRLTVV.

This clone appeared a few times. The gene calls are TRBV6-1 and TRBJ2-6; 9 nucleotides line up with TRBD2. The CDR3 is made up of 17 amino acids. Germline values: CDR1 MNHNS, CDR2 SASEGT. Trimming removed 2 bases from V and 2 bases from J; junction bases left unmatched: 4. CDR3 sequence (DNA): TGTGCCAGCAGTGAAACCCTAGCGGGAACTGGGGCCAACGTCCTGACTTTC. It translates to CASSETLAGTGANVLTF.

This clone came up a few times. The DNA of the CDR3 is TGTGCCAGCAGCCCCAAGCGGAGAATGCAAGAGACCCAGTACTTC. Protein sequence: CASSPKRRMQETQYF. The gene calls are TRBV7-9 and TRBJ2-5; TRBD2 might be the D (5 bases). The CDR3 is 15 amino acids. From germline, CDR1 is SEHNR and CDR2 FQNEAQ (reference sequence). V was shortened by 5 bases and J by 2 bases, with 15 bases between the two germline ends.

This clone was seen only once. The chain has TRBV7-2 and TRBJ2-7, with TRBD2 matching over 12 bases. CDR1 is SGHTA and CDR2 is FQGNSA in the germline V gene. The CDR3 extends over 19 amino acids. After removal of 5 bases from V and 2 bases from J, the junction contained 16 bases not matched to a gene. As DNA, the CDR3 is TGTGCCAGCAGCGCAAGCCCTAGCGGGAGGGCCTCCCGCGCCTACGAGCAGTACTTC. Residues: CASSASPSGRASRAYEQYF.

The chain recombines TRBV11-3 with TRBJ2-1, with TRBD1 matching over 9 bases. This CDR3 spans 14 amino acids. Trimming at V came to 1 base and at J to 12 bases, leaving 7 bases not matched to a gene. Germline V gene lookup returns CDR1 SGHNT and CDR2 YENEEA. The CDR3 nucleotides read TGTGCCAGCAGCTTAGGTCCTACAGGGGGCGGGCAGTTCTTC. This translates into CASSLGPTGGGQFF.

This clone has a single count. The chain links TRBV7-2 to TRBJ1-4; D ambiguous. CDR1 SGHTA and CDR2 FQGNSA come from the germline V gene. V was cut by 1 base and J by 8 bases, with 11 bases left in between. CDR3 size: 14 residues. Here the CDR3 reads CASSLVGGEEKLFF. The CDR3 DNA sequence: TGTGCCAGCAGCTTAGTGGGCGGGGAGGAAAAACTGTTTTTT.

The chain has TRBV5-1 and TRBJ1-1; weak D call: TRBD1 (5 bases). V lost 2 bases and J 2 bases, leaving 13 bases between the germline ends. This CDR3 spans 15 amino acids. Germline CDR1 is SGHRS and CDR2 is YFSETQ. CDR3 sequence reads: CASSFGGTGNTEAFF. The CDR3 DNA reads TGCGCCAGCAGCTTCGGGGGGACGGGAAACACTGAAGCTTTCTTT.

V is TRBV5-1 and J is TRBJ2-5; D might be TRBD1 (6 bases). The CDR3 contains 14 residues. Trimming pared 2 bases from V and 3 bases from J, leaving 11 bases between. Germline V gene data show CDR1 as SGHRS and CDR2 as YFSETQ. The CDR3 loop reads CASSFGQHEETQYF. The CDR3 region has the DNA TGCGCCAGCAGCTTTGGACAGCATGAAGAGACCCAGTACTTC.

The chain carries TRBV25-1 and TRBJ2-7, with 14 positions matching TRBD2. The CDR3 loop spans 16 amino acids. J was trimmed by 5 bases and V by 2 bases; bases with no gene match: 5. Looked up from germline, CDR1 is MGHDK and CDR2 is SYGVNS. For the CDR3, the DNA is TGTGCCAGCAGTGAACCGGAGACTAGCGGGAGGGACGAGCAGTACTTC. Residues: CASSEPETSGRDEQYF.

V gene TRBV6-1 combines with J gene TRBJ2-7; maybe TRBD2 (6 bases). From germline, CDR1 is MNHNS and CDR2 SASEGT. V dropped 5 bases and J dropped 7 bases, with 15 bases sitting between them. This CDR3 is built from 13 residues. The CDR3 is CASSNRELGEQYF. CDR3 DNA sequence: TGTGCCAGCAGTAACCGGGAGCTGGGGGAGCAGTACTTC.

The chain joins TRBV5-4 to TRBJ2-1; D is undetermined. Trimming cost V 2 bases and J 5 bases, with 2 bases left between them. The CDR3 sequence is 11 residues long. Germline V gives CDR1 SGHNT, CDR2 YYREEE (reference sequence). This chain's CDR3 is CASSFNNEQFF. CDR3 nucleotides: TGTGCCAGCAGCTTTAACAATGAGCAGTTCTTC.

The V call is TRBV7-2, the J call TRBJ2-1, with 7 bases fitting TRBD2. The CDR3 is 14 amino acids. V shed 5 bases, J shed 6 bases, and the junction held 7 bases outside the gene matches. Germline V CDR1 and CDR2: SGHTA, FQGNSA. Written as DNA, the CDR3 is TGTGCCAGCAGCGATCGGGACTACCTCAATGAGCAGTTCTTC. Its translation is CASSDRDYLNEQFF. Drawing the rest from reference TRBV7-2 and TRBJ2-1, the complete variable domain is GAGVSQSPSNKVTEKGKDVELRCDPISGHTALYWYRQSLGQGLEFLIYFQGNSAPDKSGLPSDRFSAERTGGSVSTLTIQRTQQEDSAVYLCASSDRDYLNEQFFGPGTRLTVL.

The chain links TRBV6-5 to TRBJ1-4; D ambiguous. Germline CDR1 reads MNHEY; CDR2 reads SVGAGI. There are 14 residues in the CDR3. Trimming left V 6 bases short and J 0 bases short, with 8 bases between. CDR3 residues: CASSSEATNEKLFF. In nucleotides, the CDR3 is TGTGCCAGCAGCTCAGAAGCAACTAATGAAAAACTGTTTTTT.

This chain connects TRBV11-2 to TRBJ2-2, with D possibly TRBD2 on 6 matching bases. Germline CDR1 reads SGHAT; CDR2 reads FQNNGV. The CDR3 covers 15 residues. The V end was cut by 3 bases, the J end by 1 base, with 9 bases between. CDR3 sequence reads: CASSFKRVNTGELFF. CDR3 coding DNA: TGTGCCAGCAGCTTTAAGCGGGTGAACACCGGGGAGCTGTTTTTT.

Details on this clone: This CDR3 is also generated by other DNA sequences in the sample. The chain couples TRBV10-3 to TRBJ1-1; D is unresolved. V was clipped by 4 bases and J by 1 base, with 7 bases between them. CDR1 is ENHRY, CDR2 SYGVKD, per germline. The CDR3 length is 13 residues. DNA for the CDR3: TGTGCCATCAGTGGGACTGGGAACACTGAAGCTTTCTTT. This gives the protein CAISGTGNTEAFF.

This chain links TRBV5-6 with TRBJ2-7; 8 nucleotides match TRBD1. This CDR3 has 12 amino acids. V lost 1 base, J lost 6 bases, and 0 bases stayed unmatched. Germline V lookup: CDR1 SGHDT, CDR2 YYEEEE. CDR3 loop: CASSLTGGEQYF. The DNA of the CDR3 is TGTGCCAGCAGCTTGACAGGGGGCGAGCAGTACTTC.